Each of the 17 T cell receptor beta chains below was sequenced from the same sample in a study of blood T cell repertoires in COVID-19. This table comes from immunoSEQ multiplex PCR, and its TCRdb copy is limited to in-frame clones, with some not included. Here the sample spans approximately 260,000 clones, around 86% being singletons. Sequencing input: peripheral blood. The receptors originated from a man aged 45-65 years with acute or convalescent COVID-19.

The chain couples TRBV30 to TRBJ2-6; unclear D gene. The CDR3 is 14 residues long. Germline CDR1 and CDR2: GTSNPN and SVGIG (reference sequence). Trimming took off 5 bases at V and 0 bases at J, with 8 bases between the two ends. CDR3 bases: TGTGCCTGGGGGCCGGGCTCTGGGGCCAACGTCCTGACTTTC. Its protein product is CAWGPGSGANVLTF.

This chain links TRBV2 with TRBJ2-7; D might be TRBD1 (6 bases). The CDR3 totals 13 residues. With 0 bases removed from V and 6 bases from J, the gap between germline ends came to 9 bases. CDR1 SNHLY and CDR2 FYNNEI come from the germline V gene. The CDR3 spells CASSEALTGEQYF. The CDR3, as DNA: TGTGCCAGCAGTGAAGCGCTGACAGGCGAGCAGTACTTC.

The CDR3 DNA sequence: TGTGCCAGCAGTGAAGGGGCCCTCGGCGGGGGGGCCTACGAGCAGTACTTC. The encoded protein is CASSEGALGGGAYEQYF. J is TRBJ2-7 and V is TRBV2; TRBD2 matches at 9 bases. The CDR3 loop spans 17 amino acids. V lost 1 base to trimming and J lost 2 bases; unmatched junction nucleotides: 9. CDR1 and CDR2 (germline): SNHLY, FYNNEI.

The chain links TRBV12-3 or TRBV12-4 to TRBJ2-7, with a weak D call TRBD1 (6 bases). The V and J ends lost 6 bases and 5 bases respectively, with 8 bases between them. The CDR3 is 11 amino acids. CDR3 in amino acids: CASRNRDEQYF. DNA for the CDR3: TGTGCCAGCAGAAACAGGGACGAGCAGTACTTC.

The rearrangement joins TRBV7-8 to TRBJ2-3; 7 nucleotides match TRBD2. The CDR3 length is 15 residues. Germline lookup yields CDR1 SGHVS and CDR2 FQNEAQ. After removal of 5 bases from V and 0 bases from J, the junction contained 5 bases not matched to a gene. The CDR3 here is CASSPWGGSTDTQYF. Here the CDR3 DNA reads TGTGCCAGCAGCCCCTGGGGGGGAAGCACAGATACGCAGTATTTT.

V and J are TRBV5-1 and TRBJ1-5; the match to TRBD1 covers 7 bases. V lost 2 bases and J lost 2; bases outside the gene matches: 4. The CDR3 runs to 15 residues. Germline CDR1 SGHRS, CDR2 YFSETQ. The CDR3, as DNA: TGCGCCAGCAGCTTACAAACAGGGGGCAATCAGCCCCAGCATTTT. Residues: CASSLQTGGNQPQHF. The variable domain in full, completed from reference TRBV5-1 and TRBJ1-5, reads KAGVTQTPRYLIKTRGQQVTLSCSPISGHRSVSWYQQTPGQGLQFLFEYFSETQRNKGNFPGRFSGRQFSNSRSEMNVSTLELGDSALYLCASSLQTGGNQPQHFGDGTRLSIL.

This clone was observed a handful of times. V gene TRBV5-1 combines with J gene TRBJ2-7, with a tentative D call TRBD2 (6 bases). There are 15 residues in the CDR3. The germline gives CDR1 SGHRS, CDR2 YFSETQ. The germline V and J ends were trimmed by 4 bases and 5 bases, with 19 bases remaining between them. The CDR3 DNA sequence: TGCGCCAGCAGCAGAGGCGGGACGGAGGCTAACGAGCAGTACTTC. Protein product: CASSRGGTEANEQYF.

CDR3 nucleotide sequence: TGCGCCAGCAGTCAATCTGCGGACAGGGGGTTCACTAACTATGGCTACACCTTC. Translated, it gives CASSQSADRGFTNYGYTF. The chain joins TRBV23-1 to TRBJ1-2; 10 nucleotides agree with TRBD1. TRBV23-1 is known as an ORF, though its function is uncertain. Losses at the gene ends were 0 bases for V and 0 bases for J; bases not matched to a gene: 7. This CDR3 contains 18 residues.

V gene TRBV14 combines with J gene TRBJ1-2; TRBD1 aligns across 10 bases. Germline V gives CDR1 SGHDN, CDR2 FVKESK. Losses at the gene ends were 3 bases for V and 7 bases for J; bases not matched to a gene: 5. This CDR3 is built from 14 residues. In nucleotides, the CDR3 is TGTGCCAGCAGCCAGCGGACAGGGGGTTTTGGCTACACCTTC. Its protein product is CASSQRTGGFGYTF.

The chain uses TRBV5-1 and TRBJ1-2, with 7 bases matching TRBD1. V was clipped by 7 bases and J by 6 bases; unmatched bases: 6. The length of the CDR3 is 12 residues. The germline V gene has CDR1 SGHRS and CDR2 YFSETQ. The CDR3 DNA is TGCGCCAGCCACCGGGACAGCCATGGCTACACCTTC. This sequence encodes CASHRDSHGYTF.

V is TRBV28 and J is TRBJ1-2; D gene ambiguous. V shed 7 bases and J shed 8 bases, with 17 bases lying between them. The V gene's germline CDR1 is MDHEN and CDR2 SYDVKM. The CDR3 extends over 13 amino acids. The CDR3 here is CASIAGGLGGYTF. The CDR3, as DNA: TGTGCCAGCATCGCAGGAGGTTTAGGGGGCTACACCTTC.

This CDR3 is CASSEWLGQGSNQPQHF. The CDR3 nucleotides are TGTGCCAGCAGTGAATGGTTGGGACAGGGGAGCAATCAGCCCCAGCATTTT. The rearrangement uses TRBV2 and TRBJ1-5, with 10 nucleotides matching TRBD1. The CDR3 runs 17 residues. With V trimmed by 2 bases and J by 1 base, 5 bases remained unmatched. CDR1 and CDR2 (germline): SNHLY, FYNNEI.

In DNA form, the CDR3 reads TGTGCCAGCAGTTACTACGGGACAGACAACGAGCAGTACTTC. Translated: CASSYYGTDNEQYF. The chain has TRBV6-5 and TRBJ2-7, with 7 bases lining up with TRBD1. This CDR3 is 14 amino acids long. J was trimmed by 5 bases and V by 1 base; bases with no gene match: 5. Germline-derived CDR1 and CDR2 are MNHEY and SVGAGI.

The chain recombines TRBV6-4 with TRBJ2-1; TRBD1 agrees at 8 bases. This CDR3 is 13 amino acids long. With 6 bases clipped from V and 4 bases from J, the junction kept 2 bases outside the gene matches. Per the germline V gene, CDR1 is MRHNA and CDR2 is SNTAGT. In DNA, the CDR3 is TGTGCCAGCAGCGGGACAGGTTACAATGAGCAGTTCTTC. Residues: CASSGTGYNEQFF.

The chain carries TRBV6-5 and TRBJ1-5, with D perhaps matching TRBD1 (5 bases). V lost 8 bases, J lost 5 bases, and 10 bases lay in between. The CDR3 is 12 residues long. Germline V gene data show CDR1 as MNHEY and CDR2 as SVGAGI. In DNA form, the CDR3 reads TGTGCCAGCCGGATAGGGGATCAGCCCCAGCATTTT. It translates to CASRIGDQPQHF.

J is TRBJ2-3 and V is TRBV10-3, with 7 bases matching TRBD1. V was clipped by 7 bases and J by 2 bases; unmatched bases: 6. The germline V gene has CDR1 ENHRY and CDR2 SYGVKD. The length of the CDR3 is 14 residues. The CDR3 region has the DNA TGTGCCATCACTCCTCAGGGGGACACAGATACGCAGTATTTT. Protein: CAITPQGDTDTQYF.

The V gene is TRBV5-8, the J gene TRBJ2-6; D might be TRBD2 (5 bases). Germline V CDR1 and CDR2: SGHTS, YDEGEE. The CDR3 has 16 amino acids. The V end lost 10 bases, the J end lost 4 bases, and 21 bases lay between the germline ends. Here the CDR3 DNA reads TGTGCCGACTGGCGGGCAGACCTTCGCGGGGCCAACGTCCTGACTTTC. This gives the protein CADWRADLRGANVLTF.